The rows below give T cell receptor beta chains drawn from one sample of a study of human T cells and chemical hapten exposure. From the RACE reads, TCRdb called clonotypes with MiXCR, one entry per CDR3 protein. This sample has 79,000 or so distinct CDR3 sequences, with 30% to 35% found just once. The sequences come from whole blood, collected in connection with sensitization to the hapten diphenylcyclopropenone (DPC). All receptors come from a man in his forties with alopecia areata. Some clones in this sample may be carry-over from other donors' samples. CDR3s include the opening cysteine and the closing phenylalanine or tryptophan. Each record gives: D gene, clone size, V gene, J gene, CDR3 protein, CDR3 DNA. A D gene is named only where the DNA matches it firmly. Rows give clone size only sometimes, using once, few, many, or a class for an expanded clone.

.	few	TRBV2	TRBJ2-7	CASSSNPGAPFF	TGTGCCAGCAGTTCGAATCCAGGGGCCCCGTTTTTC
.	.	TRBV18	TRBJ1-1	CASSPGSEAFF	TGTGCCAGCTCACCAGGGTCTGAAGCTTTCTTT
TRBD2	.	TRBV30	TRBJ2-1	CAWGSGRGYNEQFF	TGTGCCTGGGGGAGCGGGAGGGGATACAATGAGCAGTTCTTC
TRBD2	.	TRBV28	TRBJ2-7	CASSLIAGFNEQYF	TGTGCCAGCAGTTTAATAGCGGGATTCAACGAGCAGTACTTC
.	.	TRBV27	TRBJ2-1	CASSLLGVSSYNEQFF	TGTGCCAGCAGTTTATTGGGGGTTAGCTCCTACAATGAGCAGTTCTTC
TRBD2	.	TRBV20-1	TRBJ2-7	CSVREGLAGVAYEQYF	TGCAGTGTTCGAGAGGGACTAGCGGGAGTAGCCTACGAGCAGTACTTC
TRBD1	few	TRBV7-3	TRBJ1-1	CASSLDRETEAFF	TGTGCCAGCAGCTTAGACAGGGAAACTGAAGCTTTCTTT
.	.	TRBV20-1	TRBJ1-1	CSARPTTGTEAFF	TGCAGTGCTAGACCTACGACAGGAACTGAAGCTTTCTTT
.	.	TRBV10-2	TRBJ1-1	CASSEWSTEAFF	TGCGCCAGCAGTGAGTGGTCCACTGAAGCTTTCTTT
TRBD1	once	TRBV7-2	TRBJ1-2	CASSKQGAASIGYTF	TGTGCCAGCAGCAAACAGGGGGCAGCGTCTATTGGCTACACCTTC
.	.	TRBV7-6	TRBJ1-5	CASSLLGRGNQPQHF	TGTGCCAGCAGCCTGCTAGGAAGAGGCAATCAGCCCCAGCATTTT
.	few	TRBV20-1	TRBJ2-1	CSARMADSSYNEQFF	TGCAGTGCTAGAATGGCGGATAGCTCCTACAATGAGCAGTTCTTC
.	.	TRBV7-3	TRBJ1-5	CASSFGMNQPQHF	TGTGCCAGCAGCTTCGGGATGAATCAGCCCCAGCATTTT
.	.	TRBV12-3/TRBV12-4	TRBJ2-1	CASSSGLSWNEQFF	TGTGCCAGCAGTAGCGGACTCTCGTGGAATGAGCAGTTCTTC
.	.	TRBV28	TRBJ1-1	CASSPTRQQSEAFF	TGTGCCAGCAGTCCGACCCGTCAGCAGAGTGAAGCTTTCTTT
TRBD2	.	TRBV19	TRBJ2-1	CASSIGSGRAGSYNEQFF	TGTGCCAGTAGTATAGGTAGCGGGAGGGCCGGCTCCTACAATGAGCAGTTCTTC
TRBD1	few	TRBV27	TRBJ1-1	CASSFVQGASEAFF	TGTGCCAGCAGTTTTGTACAGGGGGCCTCTGAAGCTTTCTTT
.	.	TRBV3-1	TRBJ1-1	CASRRQQGSTEAFF	TGTGCCAGCAGGCGCCAACAGGGTAGCACTGAAGCTTTCTTT
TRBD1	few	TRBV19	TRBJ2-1	CASSRDRGRGDNEQFF	TGTGCCAGTAGTAGGGACAGGGGCCGGGGGGACAATGAGCAGTTCTTC